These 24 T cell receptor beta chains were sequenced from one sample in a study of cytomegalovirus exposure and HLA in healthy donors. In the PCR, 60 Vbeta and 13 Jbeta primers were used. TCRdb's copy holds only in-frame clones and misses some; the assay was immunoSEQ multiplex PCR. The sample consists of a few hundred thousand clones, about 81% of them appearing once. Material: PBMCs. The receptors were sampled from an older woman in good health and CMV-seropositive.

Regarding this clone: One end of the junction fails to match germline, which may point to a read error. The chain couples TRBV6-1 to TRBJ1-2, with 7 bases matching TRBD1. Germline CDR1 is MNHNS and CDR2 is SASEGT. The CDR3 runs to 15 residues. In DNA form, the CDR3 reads TGCGCCAGCAGTGCCTTGACAGGGACCAACTATGGCTACACCTTC. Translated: CASSALTGTNYGYTF.

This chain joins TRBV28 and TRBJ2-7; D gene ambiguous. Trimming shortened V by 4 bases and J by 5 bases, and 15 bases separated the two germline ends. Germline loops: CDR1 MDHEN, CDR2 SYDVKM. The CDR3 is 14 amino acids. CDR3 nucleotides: TGTGCCAGCAGTTCTCCTGGCTCCAAGAACGAGCAGTACTTC. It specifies CASSSPGSKNEQYF.

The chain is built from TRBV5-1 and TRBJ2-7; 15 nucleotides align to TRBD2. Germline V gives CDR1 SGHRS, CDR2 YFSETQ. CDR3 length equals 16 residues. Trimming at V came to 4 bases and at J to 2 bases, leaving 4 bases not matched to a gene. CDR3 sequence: CASSPGTSGGTYEQYF. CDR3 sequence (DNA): TGCGCCAGCAGCCCCGGGACTAGCGGGGGGACCTACGAGCAGTACTTC.

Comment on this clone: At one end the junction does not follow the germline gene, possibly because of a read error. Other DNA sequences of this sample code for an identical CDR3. The CDR3 DNA reads TGCAGCGTTGATAGAATAACGGGGGAAGTCTATGGCTACACTTTC. Translating gives CSVDRITGEVYGYTF. The chain recombines TRBV29-1 with TRBJ1-2; tentative D call: TRBD1 (5 bases). Germline loops: CDR1 SQVTM, CDR2 ANQGSEA. The CDR3 totals 15 residues.

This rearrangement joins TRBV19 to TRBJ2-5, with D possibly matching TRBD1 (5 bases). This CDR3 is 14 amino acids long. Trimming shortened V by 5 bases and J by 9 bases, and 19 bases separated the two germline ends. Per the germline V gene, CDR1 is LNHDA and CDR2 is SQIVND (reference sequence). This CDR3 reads CASSLQVFVQAQYF. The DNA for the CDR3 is TGTGCCAGTAGTCTTCAGGTCTTCGTACAGGCCCAGTACTTC.

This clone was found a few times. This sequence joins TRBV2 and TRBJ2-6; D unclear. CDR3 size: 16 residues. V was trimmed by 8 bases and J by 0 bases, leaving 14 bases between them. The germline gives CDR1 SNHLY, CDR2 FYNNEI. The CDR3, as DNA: TGTGCCAGCCAAAGGAGCGTCCTCTCTGGGGCCAACGTCCTGACTTTC. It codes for CASQRSVLSGANVLTF.

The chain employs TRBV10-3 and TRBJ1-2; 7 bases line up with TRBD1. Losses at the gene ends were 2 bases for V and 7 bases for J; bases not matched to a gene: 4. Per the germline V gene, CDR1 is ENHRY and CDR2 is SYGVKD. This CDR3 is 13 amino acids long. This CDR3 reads CAISEPTGIGYTF. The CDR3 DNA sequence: TGTGCCATCAGTGAGCCGACAGGGATTGGCTACACCTTC.

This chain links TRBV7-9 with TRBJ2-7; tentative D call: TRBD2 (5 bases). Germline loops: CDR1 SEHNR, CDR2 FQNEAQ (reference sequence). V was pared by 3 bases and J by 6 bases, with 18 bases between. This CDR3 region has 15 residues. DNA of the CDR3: TGTGCCAGCAGCTTTGAGCGGCAGTCCAGAGGCGAGCAGTACTTC. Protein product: CASSFERQSRGEQYF.

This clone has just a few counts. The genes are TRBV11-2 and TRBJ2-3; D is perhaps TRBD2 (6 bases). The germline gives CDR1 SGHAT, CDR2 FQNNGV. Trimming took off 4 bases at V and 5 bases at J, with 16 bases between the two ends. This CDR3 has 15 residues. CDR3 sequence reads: CASSSGTGVEDTQYF. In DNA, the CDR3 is TGTGCCAGCAGCTCCGGGACGGGAGTAGAAGATACGCAGTATTTT.

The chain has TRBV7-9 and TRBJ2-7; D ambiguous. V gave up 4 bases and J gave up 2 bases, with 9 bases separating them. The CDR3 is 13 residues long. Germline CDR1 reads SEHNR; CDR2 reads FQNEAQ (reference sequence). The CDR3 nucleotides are TGTGCCAGCAGCTCCGGGTCAACCTACGAGCAGTACTTC. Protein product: CASSSGSTYEQYF.

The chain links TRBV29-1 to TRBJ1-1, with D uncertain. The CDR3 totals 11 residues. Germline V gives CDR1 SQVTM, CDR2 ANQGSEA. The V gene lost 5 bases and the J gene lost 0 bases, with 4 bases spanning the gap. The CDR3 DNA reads TGCAGCGTTCGTATGAACACTGAAGCTTTCTTT. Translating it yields CSVRMNTEAFF.

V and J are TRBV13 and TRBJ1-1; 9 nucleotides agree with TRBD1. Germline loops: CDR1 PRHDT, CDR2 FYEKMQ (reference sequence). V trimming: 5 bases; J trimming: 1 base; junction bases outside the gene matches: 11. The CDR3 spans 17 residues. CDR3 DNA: TGTGCCAGCAGCCACAGGGGGCGCCTAGTAGCGAACACTGAAGCTTTCTTT. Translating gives CASSHRGRLVANTEAFF. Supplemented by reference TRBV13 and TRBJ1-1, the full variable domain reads AAGVIQSPRHLIKEKRETATLKCYPIPRHDTVYWYQQGPGQDPQFLISFYEKMQSDKGSIPDRFSAQQFSDYHSELNMSSLELGDSALYFCASSHRGRLVANTEAFFGQGTRLTVV.

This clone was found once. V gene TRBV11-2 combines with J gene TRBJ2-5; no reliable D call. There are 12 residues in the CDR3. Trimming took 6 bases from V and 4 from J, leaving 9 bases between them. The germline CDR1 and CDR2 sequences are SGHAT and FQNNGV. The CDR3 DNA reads TGTGCCAGCAGACGAGTTGGAGAGACCCAGTACTTC. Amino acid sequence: CASRRVGETQYF. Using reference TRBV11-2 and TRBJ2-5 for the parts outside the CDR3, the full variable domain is EAGVAQSPRYKIIEKRQSVAFWCNPISGHATLYWYQQILGQGPKLLIQFQNNGVVDDSQLPKDRFSAERLKGVDSTLKIQPAKLEDSAVYLCASRRVGETQYFGPGTRLLVL.

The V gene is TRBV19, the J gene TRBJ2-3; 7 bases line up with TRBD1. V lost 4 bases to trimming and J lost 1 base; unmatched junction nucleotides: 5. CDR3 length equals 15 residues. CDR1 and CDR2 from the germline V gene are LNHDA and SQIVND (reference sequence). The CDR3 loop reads CASSSRDSRTDTQYF. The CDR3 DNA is TGTGCCAGTAGTAGCCGGGACAGCCGCACAGATACGCAGTATTTT.

The CDR3 DNA is TGCAGCGCCCGGGACAGGGCACGTTGGGAGCAGTACTTC. It is translated as CSARDRARWEQYF. The chain employs TRBV29-1 and TRBJ2-7; 9 nucleotides line up with TRBD1. Trimming took 7 bases from V and 7 from J; bases not matched to a gene: 11. This CDR3 is built from 13 residues. The germline V gene has CDR1 SQVTM and CDR2 ANQGSEA.

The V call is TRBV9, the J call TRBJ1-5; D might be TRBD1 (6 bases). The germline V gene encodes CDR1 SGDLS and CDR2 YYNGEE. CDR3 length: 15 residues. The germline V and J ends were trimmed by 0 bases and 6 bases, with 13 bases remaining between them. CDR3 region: CASSVGSAGAQPQHF. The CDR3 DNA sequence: TGTGCCAGCAGCGTAGGTTCGGCAGGGGCTCAGCCCCAGCATTTT.

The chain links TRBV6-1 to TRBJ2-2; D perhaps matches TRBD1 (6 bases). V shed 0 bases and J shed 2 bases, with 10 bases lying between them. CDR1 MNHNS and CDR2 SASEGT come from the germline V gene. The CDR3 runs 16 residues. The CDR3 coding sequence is TGTGCCAGCAGTGAAGCAGGGGGACCTAACACCGGGGAGCTGTTTTTT. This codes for CASSEAGGPNTGELFF.

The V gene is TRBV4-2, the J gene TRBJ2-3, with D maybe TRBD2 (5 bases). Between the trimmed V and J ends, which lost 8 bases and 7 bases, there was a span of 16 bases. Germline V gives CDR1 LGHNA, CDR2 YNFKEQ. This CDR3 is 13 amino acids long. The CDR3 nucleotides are TGTGCCAGCTCAAGGAACCGGGAAAATACGCAGTATTTT. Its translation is CASSRNRENTQYF.

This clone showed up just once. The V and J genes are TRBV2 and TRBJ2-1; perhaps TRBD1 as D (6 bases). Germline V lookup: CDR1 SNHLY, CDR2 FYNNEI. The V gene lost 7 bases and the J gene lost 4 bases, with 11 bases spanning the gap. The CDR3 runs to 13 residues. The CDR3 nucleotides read TGTGCCAGCACCACGGACAGTTACAATGAGCAGTTCTTC. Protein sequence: CASTTDSYNEQFF.

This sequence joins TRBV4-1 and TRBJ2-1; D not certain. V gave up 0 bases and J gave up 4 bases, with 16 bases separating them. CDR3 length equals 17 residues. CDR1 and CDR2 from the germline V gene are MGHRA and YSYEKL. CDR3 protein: CASSQDAASLPYNEQFF. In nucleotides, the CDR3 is TGCGCCAGCAGCCAAGATGCAGCGTCCCTTCCGTACAATGAGCAGTTCTTC.

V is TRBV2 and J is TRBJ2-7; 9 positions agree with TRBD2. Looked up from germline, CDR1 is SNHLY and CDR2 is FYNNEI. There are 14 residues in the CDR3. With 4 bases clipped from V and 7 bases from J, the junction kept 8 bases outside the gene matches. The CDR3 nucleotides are TGTGCCAGCAGTGTCGGCGGGAGGGAAGGGGAGCAGTACTTC. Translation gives CASSVGGREGEQYF.

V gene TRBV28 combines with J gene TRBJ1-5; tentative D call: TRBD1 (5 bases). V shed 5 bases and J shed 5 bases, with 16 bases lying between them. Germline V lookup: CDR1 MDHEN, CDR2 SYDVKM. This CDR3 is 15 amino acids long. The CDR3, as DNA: TGTGCCAGCAGTCCTCCTGGGGGGAATTATCAGCCCCAGCATTTT. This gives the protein CASSPPGGNYQPQHF. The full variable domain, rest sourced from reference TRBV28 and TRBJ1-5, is DVKVTQSSRYLVKRTGEKVFLECVQDMDHENMFWYRQDPGLGLRLIYFSYDVKMKEKGDIPEGYSVSREKKERFSLILESASTNQTSMYLCASSPPGGNYQPQHFGDGTRLSIL.

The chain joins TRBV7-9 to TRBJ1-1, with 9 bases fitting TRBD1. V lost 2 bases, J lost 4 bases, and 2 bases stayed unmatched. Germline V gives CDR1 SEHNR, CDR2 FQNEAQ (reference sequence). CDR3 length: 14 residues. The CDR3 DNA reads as TGTGCCAGCAGCTTAACAGGGGGCGGCACTGAAGCTTTCTTT. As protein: CASSLTGGGTEAFF.

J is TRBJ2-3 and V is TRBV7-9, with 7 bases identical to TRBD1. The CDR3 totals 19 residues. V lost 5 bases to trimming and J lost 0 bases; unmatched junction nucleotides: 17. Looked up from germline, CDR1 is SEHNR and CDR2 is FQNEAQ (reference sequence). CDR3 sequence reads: CASSPPGTAWVLSTDTQYF. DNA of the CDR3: TGTGCCAGCAGCCCACCCGGGACAGCCTGGGTCCTAAGCACAGATACGCAGTATTTT.